This T cell receptor (beta chain) derives from a study of T cell responses to AZD1222 COVID-19 vaccine. Study information: Pooling was applied to second doses at about 4 or about 12 weeks.

Findings of the study overall: All repertoire sampling was performed exclusively after the peak T cell response. Regions left unmutated in variants are reportedly the target of nearly half of spike-specific TCRs. Among the donors, most were white British and more were female, and clonal diversity was possibly underestimated.

This CDR3 contains 14 residues. The ends lost 8 bases at V and 5 bases at J; junction bases unmatched: 10. Germline V gene sequence: CDR1 MNHGY, CDR2 SAAAGT. TCRdb's table, derived via immunoSEQ multiplex PCR, lists solely in-frame clones and lacks some. The top ten hold about 4.5% of the sample, which has roughly 140,000 clones, approximately 90% seen once. With regard to this clone: Its target is unknown.

The J gene is TRBJ1-1, the V gene TRBV6-8; TRBD1 matches 8 bases. The receptor was isolated from an adult in good health. Sequenced here: peripheral blood, sampled on day 0 of AZD1222 vaccination. The CDR3 sequence: CASRTQGALTEAFF. The CDR3 DNA is TGTGCCAGCCGCACTCAGGGGGCGCTTACTGAAGCTTTCTTT.